Listed here is a single T cell receptor (beta chain). What it binds is not known. Use of 60 Vbeta and 13 Jbeta primers characterized the PCR. Measured with immunoSEQ multiplex PCR; TCRdb has only the in-frame clones, and not every one. The repertoire holds some 110,000 clones, 70% to 85% seen once, with around 10% in the top ten. These data are taken from a study of cytomegalovirus exposure and HLA in healthy donors. Study-level points and caveats: Indistinguishability led to the exclusion of some V segments, TRBV6-2 and TRBV6-3 included. Later analysis showed most CMV-associated TCR beta chains appearing HLA-restricted.

V lost 3 bases to trimming and J lost 0 bases, with 14 bases between them. Looked up from germline, CDR1 is SGHRS and CDR2 is YFSETQ. The CDR3 covers 16 residues. Material: PBMCs. The chain uses TRBV5-1 and TRBJ2-3; a weak D match, TRBD1 (6 bases). The clonotype originates from a woman aged 45-65 years in good health and CMV-seropositive. The CDR3 DNA follows: TGCGCCAGCAGCTACCAAGGGGGTGCTAGCACAGATACGCAGTATTTT. Its protein is CASSYQGGASTDTQYF.